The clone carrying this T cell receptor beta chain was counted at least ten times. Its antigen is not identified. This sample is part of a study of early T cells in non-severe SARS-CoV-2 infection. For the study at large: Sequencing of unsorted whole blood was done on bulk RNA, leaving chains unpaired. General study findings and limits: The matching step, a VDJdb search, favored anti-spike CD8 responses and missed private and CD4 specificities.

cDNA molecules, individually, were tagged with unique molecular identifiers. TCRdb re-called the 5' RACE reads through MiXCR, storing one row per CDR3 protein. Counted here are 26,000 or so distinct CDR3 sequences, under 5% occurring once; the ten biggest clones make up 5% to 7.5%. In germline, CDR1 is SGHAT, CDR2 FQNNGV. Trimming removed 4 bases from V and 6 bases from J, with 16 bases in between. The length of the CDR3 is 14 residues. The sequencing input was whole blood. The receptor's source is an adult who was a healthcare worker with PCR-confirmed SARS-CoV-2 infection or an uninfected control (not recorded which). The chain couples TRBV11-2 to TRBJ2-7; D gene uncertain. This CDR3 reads CASSWNTVLSEQYF. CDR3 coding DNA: TGTGCCAGCAGCTGGAACACCGTACTATCCGAGCAGTACTTC.